The 27 T cell receptor beta chains below were found in one sample sequenced in a study of patients and donors after allogeneic stem cell transplantation. TCRdb fed the RT-PCR reads into MiXCR, producing one record per CDR3 protein. In the table there are around 150,000 distinct CDR3 sequences, about 30% of which are singletons. Sequencing was performed on blood, either unsorted or a sorted T cell fraction (not recorded which). The receptors originated from a human donor who was either an allogeneic HSCT recipient or a stem cell or donor lymphocyte infusion donor (not recorded which). It is not recorded whose cells these are; they may come from a transplant donor.

This clonotype occurred a few times. This rearrangement joins TRBV27 to TRBJ2-7; perhaps TRBD1 as D (6 bases). The CDR3 covers 15 residues. V lost 5 bases and J lost 4, with 18 bases in between. Germline loops: CDR1 MNHEY, CDR2 SMNVEV (reference sequence). This chain's CDR3 is CASSPYRDIVYEQYF. Written as DNA, the CDR3 is TGTGCCAGCAGTCCTTACCGGGACATCGTATACGAGCAGTACTTC.

The CDR3, as DNA: TGTGCCAGCAGCGGGACGGCAGGGTCGGAGGATCAGCCCCAGCATTTT. Translation: CASSGTAGSEDQPQHF. The chain links TRBV2 to TRBJ1-5, with D maybe TRBD1 (5 bases). Germline V CDR1 and CDR2: SNHLY, FYNNEI. This CDR3 is 16 amino acids long. Between the trimmed V and J ends, which lost 6 bases and 5 bases, there was a span of 20 bases.

This chain links TRBV5-1 with TRBJ2-5; the match to TRBD2 covers 8 bases. J lost 2 bases, V lost 2 bases, and 5 bases had no gene match. CDR1 and CDR2 (germline): SGHRS, YFSETQ. The CDR3 loop spans 15 amino acids. CDR3 nucleotides: TGCGCCAGCAGCTTCCTAGCGGGTTCGCAAGAGACCCAGTACTTC. Translated, it gives CASSFLAGSQETQYF.

This clonotype appeared a few times. The chain couples TRBV7-9 to TRBJ2-7; possible D gene TRBD2, 6 bases. This CDR3 is built from 15 residues. The V gene's germline CDR1 is SEHNR and CDR2 FQNEAQ (reference sequence). V was shortened by 5 bases and J by 2 bases, with 16 bases between the two germline ends. This chain's CDR3 is CASSPRVAATYEQYF. The CDR3 DNA reads TGTGCCAGCAGCCCCAGAGTAGCGGCTACCTACGAGCAGTACTTC.

This clonotype was detected a few times. V usage is TRBV4-3 and J usage is TRBJ2-1; TRBD2 aligns across 7 bases. The trim removed 4 bases at V and 9 bases at J, leaving 12 bases unmatched. CDR1 is LGHNA, CDR2 YSLEER, per germline. The CDR3 is 15 amino acids. CDR3 region: CASSPKREILGEQFF. The CDR3 DNA follows: TGCGCCAGCAGCCCTAAGCGGGAAATTCTGGGTGAGCAGTTCTTC.

V is TRBV29-1 and J is TRBJ2-2; D is undetermined. The V and J ends lost 3 bases and 0 bases respectively, with 5 bases between them. Germline V gives CDR1 SQVTM, CDR2 ANQGSEA. This CDR3 contains 13 residues. CDR3 nucleotide sequence: TGCAGCGTTGACAGAGCGAACACCGGGGAGCTGTTTTTT. Residues: CSVDRANTGELFF.

The chain is built from TRBV11-2 and TRBJ2-3, with D maybe TRBD1 (5 bases). The V gene's germline CDR1 is SGHAT and CDR2 FQNNGV. The CDR3 sequence is 13 residues long. V was shortened by 3 bases and J by 4 bases, with 8 bases between the two germline ends. CDR3 residues: CASSFKGADTQYF. CDR3 nucleotides: TGTGCCAGCAGCTTTAAAGGGGCAGATACGCAGTATTTT.

The chain combines TRBV4-1 with TRBJ2-2; D is ambiguous. The CDR3 is made up of 14 amino acids. The V and J ends lost 4 bases and 4 bases respectively, with 10 bases between them. Germline V gives CDR1 MGHRA, CDR2 YSYEKL. The CDR3 loop reads CASSRRLITGELFF. CDR3 nucleotides: TGCGCCAGCAGCCGTCGACTGATCACCGGGGAGCTGTTTTTT.

This clonotype turned up a few times. This rearrangement joins TRBV6-5 to TRBJ2-7, with a possible D match to TRBD2 (6 bases). Germline V CDR1 and CDR2: MNHEY, SVGAGI. Trimming left V 0 bases short and J 6 bases short, with 12 bases between. This CDR3 contains 14 residues. The CDR3 region has the DNA TGTGCCAGCAGTTACTCGACTAGGGGCTTCGAGCAGTACTTC. This translates into CASSYSTRGFEQYF.

This clonotype has just a few counts. The CDR3 loop is CASSQGQHPYEQYF. The CDR3 coding sequence is TGTGCCAGCAGCCAAGGCCAGCACCCCTACGAGCAGTACTTC. The gene calls are TRBV4-2 and TRBJ2-7; no firm D call. CDR1 is LGHNA, CDR2 YNFKEQ, per germline. V lost 1 base to trimming and J lost 2 bases, with 9 bases between them. The CDR3 totals 14 residues.

This chain joins TRBV28 and TRBJ2-1; tentatively, D is TRBD2 (6 bases). The CDR3 has 17 amino acids. Per the germline V gene, CDR1 is MDHEN and CDR2 is SYDVKM. V gave up 8 bases and J gave up 3 bases, with 23 bases separating them. CDR3 sequence reads: CASATINPGVDYNEQFF. Here the CDR3 DNA reads TGTGCCAGCGCTACGATCAATCCGGGAGTCGACTACAATGAGCAGTTCTTC.

V gene TRBV27 combines with J gene TRBJ1-4, with D hard to call. CDR1 is MNHEY, CDR2 SMNVEV, per germline (reference sequence). CDR3 length: 15 residues. V was cut by 2 bases and J by 2 bases, with 9 bases left in between. The CDR3 reads CASSLTGRTNEKLFF. The CDR3 DNA sequence: TGTGCCAGCAGTTTAACGGGGAGGACTAATGAAAAACTGTTTTTT. Full variable domain (rest looked up from reference TRBV27 and TRBJ1-4): EAQVTQNPRYLITVTGKKLTVTCSQNMNHEYMSWYRQDPGLGLRQIYYSMNVEVTDKGDVPEGYKVSRKEKRNFPLILESPSPNQTSLYFCASSLTGRTNEKLFFGSGTQLSVL.

The genes are TRBV7-8 and TRBJ1-2; D is unresolved. CDR1 SGHVS and CDR2 FQNEAQ come from the germline V gene. V dropped 3 bases and J dropped 2 bases, with 10 bases sitting between them. The CDR3 consists of 14 residues. CDR3 sequence reads: CASSLVPGNYGYTF. CDR3 DNA: TGTGCCAGCAGCTTGGTTCCCGGGAACTATGGCTACACCTTC.

The rearrangement joins TRBV27 to TRBJ1-2; a possible D gene is TRBD1 (5 bases). The V end lost 0 bases, the J end lost 8 bases, and 13 bases lay between the germline ends. CDR3 length: 14 residues. Germline V CDR1 and CDR2: MNHEY, SMNVEV (reference sequence). The CDR3 region is CASSLSWGVGGYTF. The CDR3 coding sequence is TGTGCCAGCAGTTTATCGTGGGGGGTAGGCGGCTACACCTTC.

The CDR3 nucleotides are TGCAGTGCTAGAGAATACGAGCAGTACTTC. Its translation is CSAREYEQYF. The rearrangement joins TRBV20-1 to TRBJ2-7; no definite D call. The germline gives CDR1 DFQATT, CDR2 SNEGSKA (reference sequence). The CDR3 totals 10 residues. Between the trimmed V and J ends, which lost 0 bases and 4 bases, there was a span of 1 base.

Here the CDR3 DNA reads TGCGCCAGCAGCCAAGGTGGGGGGCTACTAACCTACGAGCAGTACTTC. As protein: CASSQGGGLLTYEQYF. J is TRBJ2-7 and V is TRBV4-3; either TRBD1 or TRBD2 may supply D (6 bases each). Germline V gene sequence: CDR1 LGHNA, CDR2 YSLEER. The V end lost 1 base, the J end lost 2 bases, and 15 bases lay between the germline ends. CDR3 length equals 16 residues.

In its sample, this clonotype was seen many times. The chain carries TRBV7-8 and TRBJ1-5, with 11 bases aligning to TRBD1. Losses at the gene ends were 2 bases for V and 5 bases for J; bases not matched to a gene: 5. Germline CDR1 and CDR2: SGHVS and FQNEAQ. CDR3 length: 16 residues. For the CDR3, the DNA is TGTGCCAGCAGCTTAAACCGGGACAGGGGGTATCAGCCCCAGCATTTT. This gives the protein CASSLNRDRGYQPQHF. Complete variable domain (other parts from reference TRBV7-8 and TRBJ1-5): GAGVSQSPRYKVAKRGQDVALRCDPISGHVSLFWYQQALGQGPEFLTYFQNEAQLDKSGLPSDRFFAERPEGSVSTLKIQRTQQEDSAVYLCASSLNRDRGYQPQHFGDGTRLSIL.

This clonotype was counted between two and nine times. The J gene is TRBJ1-1, the V gene TRBV4-2, with D unclear. V was pared by 1 base and J by 10 bases, with 10 bases between. This CDR3 is 12 amino acids long. Germline CDR1 reads LGHNA; CDR2 reads YNFKEQ. The CDR3 spells CASSQGGLGAFF. CDR3 in DNA: TGTGCCAGCAGCCAAGGAGGCCTAGGAGCTTTCTTT.

The chain combines TRBV7-9 with TRBJ2-3, with D perhaps being TRBD1 or TRBD2 (5 bases each). From germline, CDR1 is SEHNR and CDR2 FQNEAQ (reference sequence). CDR3 length equals 14 residues. V was shortened by 10 bases and J by 0 bases, with 14 bases between the two germline ends. CDR3 nucleotides: TGTGCCATCGCTGGGGACCATAGCACAGATACGCAGTATTTT. Its translation: CAIAGDHSTDTQYF.

The V gene is TRBV18, the J gene TRBJ1-2, with D perhaps TRBD1 (5 bases). This CDR3 is 12 amino acids long. With 3 bases removed from V and 6 bases from J, the gap between germline ends came to 8 bases. Germline CDR1 is KGHSH and CDR2 is LQKENI. CDR3 amino acids: CASSPGQDGYTF. In nucleotides, the CDR3 is TGTGCCAGCTCACCCGGACAAGATGGCTACACCTTC. The entire variable domain, with the rest obtained from reference TRBV18 and TRBJ1-2, is as follows: NAGVMQNPRHLVRRRGQEARLRCSPMKGHSHVYWYRQLPEEGLKFMVYLQKENIIDESGMPKERFSAEFPKEGPSILRIQQVVRGDSAAYFCASSPGQDGYTFGSGTRLTVV.

This clonotype has more than one count but fewer than ten. V and J are TRBV12-3 or TRBV12-4 and TRBJ1-5; D possibly corresponds to TRBD1 (6 bases). The length of the CDR3 is 13 residues. Trimming left V 6 bases short and J 4 bases short, with 10 bases between. CDR3 DNA sequence: TGTGCCAGCAGCGGACAGTTAAATCAGCCCCAGCATTTT. It is translated as CASSGQLNQPQHF.

This rearrangement joins TRBV12-3 or TRBV12-4 to TRBJ2-3; D gene ambiguous. This CDR3 is built from 11 residues. The germline V and J ends were trimmed by 6 bases and 2 bases, with 3 bases remaining between them. CDR3 in DNA: TGTGCCAGCAGGTACACAGATACGCAGTATTTT. Its translation: CASRYTDTQYF.

This chain connects TRBV9 to TRBJ2-3, with D tentatively TRBD2 (5 bases). From germline, CDR1 is SGDLS and CDR2 YYNGEE. The CDR3 contains 13 residues. The germline V and J ends were trimmed by 4 bases and 8 bases, with 14 bases remaining between them. The CDR3 protein is CASSPPGRSTQYF. The CDR3 DNA is TGTGCCAGCAGCCCGCCGGGAAGGTCTACGCAGTATTTT.

CDR3 bases: TGTGCCAGCAGCGTCCAGGAGGAGACCCAGTACTTC. Translated: CASSVQEETQYF. This rearrangement joins TRBV7-2 to TRBJ2-5; D remains ambiguous. The CDR3 consists of 12 residues. Per the germline V gene, CDR1 is SGHTA and CDR2 is FQGNSA. Trimming removed 5 bases from V and 5 bases from J, with 9 bases in between.

The chain combines TRBV20-1 with TRBJ1-1; 9 positions match TRBD1. This CDR3 has 14 residues. Losses at the gene ends were 0 bases for V and 7 bases for J; bases not matched to a gene: 6. Looked up from germline, CDR1 is DFQATT and CDR2 is SNEGSKA (reference sequence). CDR3 residues: CSARDGTGRGEAFF. In DNA form, the CDR3 reads TGCAGTGCTAGAGATGGGACAGGGAGGGGTGAAGCTTTCTTT.

The CDR3 loop reads CASGTGRIGELFF. DNA of the CDR3: TGTGCCAGCGGGACAGGGCGAATCGGGGAGCTGTTTTTT. The J gene is TRBJ2-2, the V gene TRBV7-3; 9 bases line up with TRBD1. CDR1 SGHTA and CDR2 FQGTGA come from the germline V gene. V lost 8 bases, J lost 7 bases, and 5 bases stayed unmatched. The CDR3 consists of 13 residues.

This clonotype was recorded many times. The V and J genes are TRBV29-1 and TRBJ1-4, with TRBD1 matching over 7 bases. The CDR3 runs 14 residues. J gave up 4 bases and V 4 bases, and 6 bases lay outside the gene matches. Germline CDR1 and CDR2: SQVTM and ANQGSEA. The CDR3 DNA sequence: TGCAGCGTTGCTTCGGGACAGTTTAATGAAAAACTGTTTTTT. Protein: CSVASGQFNEKLFF.